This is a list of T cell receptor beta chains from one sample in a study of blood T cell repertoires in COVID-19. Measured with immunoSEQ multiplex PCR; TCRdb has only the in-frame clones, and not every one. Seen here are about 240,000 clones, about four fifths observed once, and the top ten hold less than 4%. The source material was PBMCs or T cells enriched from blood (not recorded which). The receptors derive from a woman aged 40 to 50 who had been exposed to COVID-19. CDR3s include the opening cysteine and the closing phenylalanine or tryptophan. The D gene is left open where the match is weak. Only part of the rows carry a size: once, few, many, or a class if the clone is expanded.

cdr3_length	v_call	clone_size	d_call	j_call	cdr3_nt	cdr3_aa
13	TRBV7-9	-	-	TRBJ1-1	TGTGCCCTAACAGGACACCTTAACACTGAAGCTTTCTTT	CALTGHLNTEAFF
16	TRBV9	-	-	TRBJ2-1	TGTGCCAGCAACCAAAATGTGGCAGGGGATACCAATGAGCAGTTCTTC	CASNQNVAGDTNEQFF
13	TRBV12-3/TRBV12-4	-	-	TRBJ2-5	TGTGCCAGCAGTTTTCGGGCGGGGGAGACCCAGTACTTC	CASSFRAGETQYF
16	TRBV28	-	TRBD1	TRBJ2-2	TGTGCCAGCAGTTTATTCCCGGGACAGGGGGACGGGGAGCTGTTTTTT	CASSLFPGQGDGELFF
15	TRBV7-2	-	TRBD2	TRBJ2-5	TGTGCCAGCAGCTTAGGGGGGGGAGGAGGAGAGACCCAGTACTTC	CASSLGGGGGETQYF
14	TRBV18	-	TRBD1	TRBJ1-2	TGTGCCAGCTCACCGGGACAGTTTAACTATGGCTACACCTTC	CASSPGQFNYGYTF
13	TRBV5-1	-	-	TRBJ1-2	TGCGCCAGCAGCTTGGTTGCAGGGGATGGCTACACCTTC	CASSLVAGDGYTF
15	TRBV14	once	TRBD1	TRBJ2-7	TGTGCCAGCAGCCTACGAGCCGGGACAGCCTACGAGCAGTACTTC	CASSLRAGTAYEQYF
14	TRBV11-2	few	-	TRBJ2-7	TGTGCCAGCAGCTTAGGGAACAGTGGGCTCGAGCAGTACTTC	CASSLGNSGLEQYF
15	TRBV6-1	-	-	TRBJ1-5	TGTGCCAGCAGTGAAATCGGGGTTAGCAATCAGCCCCAGCATTTT	CASSEIGVSNQPQHF
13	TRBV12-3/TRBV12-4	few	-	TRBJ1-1	TGTGCCAGCAGTTTCGGGGGGAACACTGAAGCTTTCTTT	CASSFGGNTEAFF
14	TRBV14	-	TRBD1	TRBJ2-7	TGTGCCAGCAGCCAAGATGAGGGGGCTGACGAGCAGTACTTC	CASSQDEGADEQYF
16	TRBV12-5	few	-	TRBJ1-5	TGTGCTAGTGGTTTGACCGGGTACGAGACCAATCAGCCCCAGCATTTT	CASGLTGYETNQPQHF
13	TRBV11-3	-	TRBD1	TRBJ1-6	TGTGCCAGCAGCCTTGACAGGGAATCACCCCTCCACTTT	CASSLDRESPLHF
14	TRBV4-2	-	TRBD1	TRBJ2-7	TGTGCCAGCAGCCCGGGACAGGGGAAGTACGAGCAGTACTTC	CASSPGQGKYEQYF
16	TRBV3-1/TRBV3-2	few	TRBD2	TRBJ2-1	TGTGCCAGCAGCCAAGTTCTGAGCGGGGGTGGTATAAAGCAGTTCTTC	CASSQVLSGGGIKQFF
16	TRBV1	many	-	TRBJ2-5	TGCACCAGCCGCTACTACGGGGGGGCCGCGCGGGAGACCCAGTACTTC	CTSRYYGGAARETQYF
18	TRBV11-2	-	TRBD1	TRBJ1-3	TGTGCCAGCAGCTTAGGGAGGGACAGACGCTCCTCTGGAAACACCATATATTTT	CASSLGRDRRSSGNTIYF
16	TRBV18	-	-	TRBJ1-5	TGTGCCAGCTCACCATCCCGAGCAGGGATAAATCAGCCCCAGCATTTT	CASSPSRAGINQPQHF
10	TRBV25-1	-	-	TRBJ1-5	TGTGCCAAATTAAGGGGGCCCCAGCATTTT	CAKLRGPQHF
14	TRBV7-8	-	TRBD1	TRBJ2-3	TGTGCCAGCAGCTTCGACAGGGACACAGATACGCAGTATTTT	CASSFDRDTDTQYF
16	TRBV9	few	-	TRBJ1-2	TGTGCCAGCAGCCGACTCGATACAAACCGGGAATATGGCTACACCTTC	CASSRLDTNREYGYTF
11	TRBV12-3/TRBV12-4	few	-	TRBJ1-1	TGTGCCAGCAGTTTAGGAGGGGAAGCTTTCTTT	CASSLGGEAFF
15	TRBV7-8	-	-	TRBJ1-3	TGTGCCAGCAGCGCCCTATTTGGCTCTGGAAACACCATATATTTT	CASSALFGSGNTIYF
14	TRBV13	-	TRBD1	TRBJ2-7	TGTGCCAGCAGCATTCAGGGGGTCAACTACGAGCAGTACTTC	CASSIQGVNYEQYF
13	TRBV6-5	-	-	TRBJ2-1	TGTGCCAGCATCGCTCTTTGGGGGGATGAGCAGTTCTTC	CASIALWGDEQFF
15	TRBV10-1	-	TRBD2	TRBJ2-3	TGCGCCAGCAGTGAGCAGCGGGGATCCTCAGATACGCAGTATTTT	CASSEQRGSSDTQYF
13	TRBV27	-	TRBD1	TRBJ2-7	TGTGCCAGCAGGACAGGGGTAGGAGGCGAGCAGTACTTC	CASRTGVGGEQYF
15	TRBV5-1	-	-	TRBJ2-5	TGCGCCAGCAGCTTGGGGCGGAGGGACCAAGAGACCCAGTACTTC	CASSLGRRDQETQYF
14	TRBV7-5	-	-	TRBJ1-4	TGTGCCAGAAGCTGCAGGGGGCCTGATGAAAAACTGTTTTTT	CARSCRGPDEKLFF
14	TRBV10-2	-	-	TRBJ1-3	TGCGCCAGCAGTGAGACAGCAACCGGAAACACCATATATTTT	CASSETATGNTIYF
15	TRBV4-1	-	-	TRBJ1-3	TGCGCCAGCGGGTCCACAGGGACCTCTGGAAACACCATATATTTT	CASGSTGTSGNTIYF
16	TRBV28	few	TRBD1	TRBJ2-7	TGTGCCAGCCGCCGTCCCGGGACAGGGGGCGCGTACGAGCAGTACTTC	CASRRPGTGGAYEQYF
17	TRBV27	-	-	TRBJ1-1	TGTGCCAGCAGTTTCGCAGGGATTAAACTTGGGAACACTGAAGCTTTCTTT	CASSFAGIKLGNTEAFF
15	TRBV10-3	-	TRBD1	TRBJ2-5	TGTGCCATCAGGCCCGGGACAGGGCAACAAGAGACCCAGTACTTC	CAIRPGTGQQETQYF
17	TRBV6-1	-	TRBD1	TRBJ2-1	TGTGCCAGCAGTGAAGCGGGCCGGGACAGGGGAAAGAGTGAGCAGTTCTTC	CASSEAGRDRGKSEQFF
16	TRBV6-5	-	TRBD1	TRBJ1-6	TGTGCCAGCAGTTACGACACAGGGGGGAATAATTCACCCCTCCACTTT	CASSYDTGGNNSPLHF
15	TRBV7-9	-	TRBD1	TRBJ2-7	TGTGCCAGCAGCTTAGGGACAGGGGGATTCTACGAGCAGTACTTC	CASSLGTGGFYEQYF
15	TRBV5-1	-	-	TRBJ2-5	TGCGCCAGCAGCAAGATGACAGGCCGAAGAGAGACCCAGTACTTC	CASSKMTGRRETQYF
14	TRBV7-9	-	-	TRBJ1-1	TGTGCCAGCAGCTTAGTCTTGGCGGACACTGAAGCTTTCTTT	CASSLVLADTEAFF
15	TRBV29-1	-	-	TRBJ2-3	TGCAGCGTTGGTCTGGCGGCCGACCACACAGATACGCAGTATTTT	CSVGLAADHTDTQYF